This T cell receptor beta chain was documented in a study of blood T cell repertoires in COVID-19. As processed by the authors: Estimation of nucleated cell counts relied on the amplification of reference gene primers. The data were produced by immunoSEQ multiplex PCR, yet TCRdb's version contains in-frame clones alone and is incomplete. V and J calls plus clone size are reproduced from that table; the DNA served to infer D and trimming. The sample shows 200,000 to 250,000 clones, 80% to 90% of them seen only once. Recovery among Cohort 3 donors was established by two negative PCRs, clearance, or symptom resolution. Germline CDR1 and CDR2: KGHSH and LQKENI. With 5 bases removed from V and 5 bases from J, the gap between germline ends came to 10 bases. The CDR3 length is 13 residues.

This chain links TRBV18 with TRBJ1-5; no reliable D call. This TCR was recovered from a woman in her twenties or thirties who had recovered from COVID-19. Source material: PBMCs or T cells enriched from blood (not recorded which). The chain's CDR3 is CASSVREDQPQHF. The CDR3 coding sequence is TGTGCCAGCTCAGTCCGCGAGGATCAGCCCCAGCATTTT.